These T cell receptor beta chains were read from a single sample in a study of CD8 T cells in ankylosing spondylitis. TCRdb itself ran the 5' RACE reads through MiXCR, one entry per CDR3 protein. This table holds 500,000 to 650,000 distinct CDR3 sequences, roughly 5.2% found once. The material sequenced was blood, either unsorted or a sorted T cell fraction (not recorded which). The receptors here all came from a male donor with ankylosing spondylitis. CDR3s include the opening cysteine and the closing phenylalanine or tryptophan. Each record gives: J gene, clone size, D gene, V gene, CDR3 DNA, CDR3 protein. D genes are given only for firm matches. Clone sizes are given selectively: once, few, many, or a class where the clone is expanded.

J: TRBJ2-3; size: many; D: -; V: TRBV10-3; DNA: TGTGCCATCAGTGAGGGCGGGGCCCTGGGGGCCACAGATACGCAGTATTTT; CDR3: CAISEGGALGATDTQYF
J: TRBJ2-3; size: many; D: TRBD2; V: TRBV28; DNA: TGTGCCAGCAGTTTACTTGGATTAGCGGGGGGGAGCACAGATACGCAGTATTTT; CDR3: CASSLLGLAGGSTDTQYF
J: TRBJ1-1; size: many; D: -; V: TRBV4-3; DNA: TGCGCCAGCAGCCAGGCCTCAGGGGCCAGAGCTGAAGCTTTCTTT; CDR3: CASSQASGARAEAFF
J: TRBJ1-4; size: -; D: TRBD1; V: TRBV7-9; DNA: TGTGCCAGCAGCAACAGGGGTAGCGGTGAAAAACTGTTTTTT; CDR3: CASSNRGSGEKLFF
J: TRBJ1-1; size: many; D: -; V: TRBV6-1; DNA: TGTGCCAGCAGGGACATCCGCAGGGACACTGAAGCTTTCTTT; CDR3: CASRDIRRDTEAFF
J: TRBJ2-3; size: many; D: TRBD2; V: TRBV4-3; DNA: TGCGCCAGCAGCCACGGACTAGCGGCTAGCACAGATACGCAGTATTTT; CDR3: CASSHGLAASTDTQYF
J: TRBJ1-1; size: many; D: TRBD1; V: TRBV7-2; DNA: TGTGCCAGCAGCCCCGGACAGGGCACTGAAGCTTTCTTT; CDR3: CASSPGQGTEAFF
J: TRBJ1-5; size: many; D: -; V: TRBV20-1; DNA: TGCAGTGCTAGAGATTTCACTTCGAGCAATCAGCCCCAGCATTTT; CDR3: CSARDFTSSNQPQHF
J: TRBJ2-7; size: many; D: -; V: TRBV9; DNA: TGTGCCAGCAGCGTAGACACGGGGAGCTCCTACGAGCAGTACTTC; CDR3: CASSVDTGSSYEQYF
J: TRBJ2-1; size: many; D: -; V: TRBV7-9; DNA: TGTGCCAGCAGCCGATCAGGGGGGGGTGAGCAGTTCTTC; CDR3: CASSRSGGGEQFF
J: TRBJ1-2; size: many; D: -; V: TRBV20-1; DNA: TGCAGTGCTAGAGATCATTTAGGAAGTCGGGGCGGCTACACCTTC; CDR3: CSARDHLGSRGGYTF
J: TRBJ2-1; size: many; D: -; V: TRBV20-1; DNA: TGCAGTGCTAGTCAAGCAGGAGGGTCACCGTTCTTC; CDR3: CSASQAGGSPFF
J: TRBJ2-4; size: many; D: -; V: TRBV20-1; DNA: TGCAGTGCTAGAAGGGGACTCAAAAACATTCAGTACTTC; CDR3: CSARRGLKNIQYF
J: TRBJ2-7; size: few; D: -; V: TRBV28; DNA: TGTGCCAGCAGTTTGGGGGGGGGCCGAAGCTCCTACGAGCAGTACTTC; CDR3: CASSLGGGRSSYEQYF
J: TRBJ2-1; size: many; D: -; V: TRBV18; DNA: TGTGCCAGCTCAGGTAGAGGCGGCACCAACAATGAGCAGTTCTTC; CDR3: CASSGRGGTNNEQFF
J: TRBJ1-4; size: -; D: -; V: TRBV20-1; DNA: TGCAGTGCTAGAAAACGGATTAATGAAAAACTGTTTTTT; CDR3: CSARKRINEKLFF
J: TRBJ2-1; size: many; D: -; V: TRBV10-1; DNA: TGCGCCAGCAGGGATAGCGGAAACCCCTACAATGAGCAGTTCTTC; CDR3: CASRDSGNPYNEQFF
J: TRBJ1-5; size: many; D: -; V: TRBV20-1; DNA: TGCAGTGCTTTGAGGACTCGACAGCTACATAGCAATCAGCCCCAGCATTTT; CDR3: CSALRTRQLHSNQPQHF
J: TRBJ2-7; size: many; D: -; V: TRBV6-1; DNA: TGTGCCAGCAGCGATGGGACCTCCAACTACGAGCAGTACTTC; CDR3: CASSDGTSNYEQYF
J: TRBJ2-2; size: many; D: TRBD1; V: TRBV20-1; DNA: TGCAGTGCTAGAGATTGGGCGGCCGGGACAGGGTCCGGGGAGCTGTTTTTT; CDR3: CSARDWAAGTGSGELFF
J: TRBJ2-5; size: many; D: -; V: TRBV20-1; DNA: TGCAGTGCTAGTGAGGCTCCGGTTTTGGCCCAGTACTTC; CDR3: CSASEAPVLAQYF
J: TRBJ2-7; size: many; D: TRBD2; V: TRBV20-1; DNA: TGCAGTGCTGACACTAGCGGACTCGAGCAGTACTTC; CDR3: CSADTSGLEQYF
J: TRBJ2-1; size: few; D: TRBD2; V: TRBV6-2/TRBV6-3; DNA: TGTGCCAGCAGTTACCCTTCCCGTGGTAGAGCGGGGCTATACAATGAGCAGTTCTTC; CDR3: CASSYPSRGRAGLYNEQFF
J: TRBJ1-4; size: many; D: TRBD1; V: TRBV7-9; DNA: TGTGCCAGCAGCTTACAGGGTCGTCCGGGACAGGGAGGAAAACTGTTTTTT; CDR3: CASSLQGRPGQGGKLFF
J: TRBJ1-6; size: many; D: TRBD1; V: TRBV7-9; DNA: TGTGCCAGCAGCTCGGATCCGGGACAGGGAAATTCACCCCTCCACTTT; CDR3: CASSSDPGQGNSPLHF
J: TRBJ2-7; size: many; D: -; V: TRBV12-3/TRBV12-4; DNA: TGTGCCAGCAGTCGGGAAACCGAAGACTACGAGCAGTACTTC; CDR3: CASSRETEDYEQYF
J: TRBJ2-2; size: many; D: -; V: TRBV7-3; DNA: TGTGCCAGCAGCCCAGAGGGGTGGAACACCGGGGAGCTGTTTTTT; CDR3: CASSPEGWNTGELFF
J: TRBJ1-1; size: many; D: -; V: TRBV20-1; DNA: TGCAGTGCCCAGGTATGGGACCCTAGAGAAGCTTTCTTT; CDR3: CSAQVWDPREAFF
J: TRBJ2-1; size: many; D: TRBD2; V: TRBV20-1; DNA: TGCAGTGCTAGGCCTCGTGGCGGGAGGAACTACAATGAGCAGTTCTTC; CDR3: CSARPRGGRNYNEQFF
J: TRBJ1-2; size: -; D: -; V: TRBV19; DNA: TGTGCCAGTATAGGACCCTTCGAGGGCGGCTACACCTTC; CDR3: CASIGPFEGGYTF
J: TRBJ2-3; size: many; D: -; V: TRBV20-1; DNA: TGCAGTGCTAGCCCCGGGGCCACAGATACGCAGTATTTT; CDR3: CSASPGATDTQYF
J: TRBJ2-3; size: few; D: -; V: TRBV7-6; DNA: TGTGCCAGCAGCTTAGCATACGACCCATACACAGATACGCAGTATTTT; CDR3: CASSLAYDPYTDTQYF
J: TRBJ2-5; size: many; D: TRBD1; V: TRBV12-3/TRBV12-4; DNA: TGTGCCAGCAGTACGACAGGGTTATGGAGAGAGACCCAGTACTTC; CDR3: CASSTTGLWRETQYF
J: TRBJ2-1; size: many; D: TRBD2; V: TRBV9; DNA: TGTGCCAGCAGCGTACCGGGACTAGCGGGGGGGCATGATAGGAATGAGCAGTTCTTC; CDR3: CASSVPGLAGGHDRNEQFF
J: TRBJ2-7; size: few; D: TRBD1; V: TRBV4-2; DNA: TGTGCCAGCAGCCAACAGAAACAGGGGCTCAACGAGCAGTACTTC; CDR3: CASSQQKQGLNEQYF
J: TRBJ2-7; size: many; D: -; V: TRBV6-2/TRBV6-3; DNA: TGTGCCAGCAGTTCTCCTCTTCTGACAGGATTACTCCTTTACTTC; CDR3: CASSSPLLTGLLLYF
J: TRBJ2-5; size: few; D: TRBD2; V: TRBV7-2; DNA: TGTGCCAGCAGCTTAGCGCGCTGGGAGGGGACCCAGTACTTC; CDR3: CASSLARWEGTQYF
J: TRBJ2-5; size: many; D: TRBD1; V: TRBV10-3; DNA: TGTGCCATCAGTGTCAGAGGGGGCGAGACCCAGTACTTC; CDR3: CAISVRGGETQYF
J: TRBJ2-1; size: many; D: -; V: TRBV20-1; DNA: TGCAGTGCTAGTACGGCGGGGCGATTCTACAATGAGCAGTTCTTC; CDR3: CSASTAGRFYNEQFF
J: TRBJ2-7; size: many; D: TRBD1; V: TRBV4-3; DNA: TGCGCCAGCAGCCAAAGGACAGGGGGCGAGCAGTACTTC; CDR3: CASSQRTGGEQYF
J: TRBJ2-5; size: many; D: -; V: TRBV12-3/TRBV12-4; DNA: TGTGCCAGCAGGGAACAAGAGACCCAGTACTTC; CDR3: CASREQETQYF
J: TRBJ2-2; size: many; D: TRBD1; V: TRBV20-1; DNA: TGCAGTGCTAGGAAAACAGGGGCCACCGGGGAGCTGTTTTTT; CDR3: CSARKTGATGELFF
J: TRBJ2-2; size: -; D: -; V: TRBV5-1; DNA: TGCGCCAGCAGTGCGGGACGCTTGAACACCGGGGAGCTGTTTTTT; CDR3: CASSAGRLNTGELFF
J: TRBJ2-1; size: -; D: -; V: TRBV30; DNA: TGTGCCCGCACCTCCCTGCCAAACCCTAAGCAGTTCTTC; CDR3: CARTSLPNPKQFF
J: TRBJ2-7; size: many; D: -; V: TRBV27; DNA: TGTGCCAGCAGCCTAAGACCCGCGGGGAGCTCCTACGAGCAGTACTTC; CDR3: CASSLRPAGSSYEQYF
J: TRBJ1-4; size: few; D: -; V: TRBV7-6; DNA: TGTGCCAGCAGCTTAGGACAACCCAGAACCGAAAAACTGTTTTTT; CDR3: CASSLGQPRTEKLFF
J: TRBJ1-5; size: many; D: TRBD1; V: TRBV12-3/TRBV12-4; DNA: TGTGCCAGCAGGGGACAGGGGTTAAATCAGCCCCAGCATTTT; CDR3: CASRGQGLNQPQHF
J: TRBJ2-7; size: many; D: TRBD1; V: TRBV10-2; DNA: TGCGCCAGCAGTGAAACCTTGGACAGGACCTACGAGCAGTACTTC; CDR3: CASSETLDRTYEQYF
J: TRBJ2-7; size: many; D: TRBD1; V: TRBV5-1; DNA: TGCGCCAGCACCCTATGGACAGGGCGCCGCTCCTACGAGCAGTACTTC; CDR3: CASTLWTGRRSYEQYF
J: TRBJ2-7; size: -; D: TRBD1; V: TRBV18; DNA: TGTGCCAGCTCACCAGAAAACGGACAGGGCTACGAGCAGTACTTC; CDR3: CASSPENGQGYEQYF